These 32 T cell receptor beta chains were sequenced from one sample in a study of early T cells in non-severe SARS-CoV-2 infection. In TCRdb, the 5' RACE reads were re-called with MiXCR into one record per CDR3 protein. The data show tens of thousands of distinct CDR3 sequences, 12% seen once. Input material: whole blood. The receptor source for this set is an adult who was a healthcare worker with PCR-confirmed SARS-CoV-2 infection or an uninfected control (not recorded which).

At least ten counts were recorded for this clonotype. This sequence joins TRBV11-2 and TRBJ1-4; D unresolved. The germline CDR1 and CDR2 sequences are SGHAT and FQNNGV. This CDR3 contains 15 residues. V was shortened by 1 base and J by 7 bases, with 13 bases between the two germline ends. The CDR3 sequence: CASSLGVLVIEKLFF. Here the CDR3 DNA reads TGTGCCAGCAGCTTAGGAGTTTTGGTTATTGAAAAACTGTTTTTT.

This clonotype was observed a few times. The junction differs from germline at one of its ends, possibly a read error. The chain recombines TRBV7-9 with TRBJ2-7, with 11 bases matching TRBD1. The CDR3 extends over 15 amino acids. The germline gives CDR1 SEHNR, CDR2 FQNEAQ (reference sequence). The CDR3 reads CVSSPKDRGQNEQYF. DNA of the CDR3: TGTGTCAGCAGCCCCAAGGACAGGGGGCAGAACGAGCAGTACTTC.

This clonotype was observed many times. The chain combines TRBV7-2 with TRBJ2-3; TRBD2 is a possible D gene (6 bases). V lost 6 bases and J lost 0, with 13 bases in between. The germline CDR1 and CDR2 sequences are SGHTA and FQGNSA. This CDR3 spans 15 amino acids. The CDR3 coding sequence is TGTGCCAGCAGGACAAGCGGGTCTAGCACAGATACGCAGTATTTT. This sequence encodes CASRTSGSSTDTQYF.

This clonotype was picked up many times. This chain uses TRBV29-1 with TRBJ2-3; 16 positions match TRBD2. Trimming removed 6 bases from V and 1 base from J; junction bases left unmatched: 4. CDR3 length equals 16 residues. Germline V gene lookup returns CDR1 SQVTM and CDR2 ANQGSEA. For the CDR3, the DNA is TGCAGCGTCTCCGGGACTAGCGGGGGGGGCACAGATACGCAGTATTTT. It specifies CSVSGTSGGGTDTQYF.

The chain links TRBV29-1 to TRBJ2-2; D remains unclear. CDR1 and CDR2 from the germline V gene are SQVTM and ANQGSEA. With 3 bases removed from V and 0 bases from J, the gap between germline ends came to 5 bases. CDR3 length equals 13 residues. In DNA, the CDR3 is TGCAGCGTTGACCGCGCGAACACCGGGGAGCTGTTTTTT. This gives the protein CSVDRANTGELFF.

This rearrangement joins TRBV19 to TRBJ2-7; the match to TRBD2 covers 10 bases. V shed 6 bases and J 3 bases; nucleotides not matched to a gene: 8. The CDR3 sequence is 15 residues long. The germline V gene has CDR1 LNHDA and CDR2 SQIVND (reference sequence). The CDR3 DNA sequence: TGTGCCAGTAGCCTTATCCTAGCGGGAGACTACGAGCAGTACTTC. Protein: CASSLILAGDYEQYF. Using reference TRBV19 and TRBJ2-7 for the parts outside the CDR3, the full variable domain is DGGITQSPKYLFRKEGQNVTLSCEQNLNHDAMYWYRQDPGQGLRLIYYSQIVNDFQKGDIAEGYSVSREKKESFPLTVTSAQKNPTAFYLCASSLILAGDYEQYFGPGTRLTVT.

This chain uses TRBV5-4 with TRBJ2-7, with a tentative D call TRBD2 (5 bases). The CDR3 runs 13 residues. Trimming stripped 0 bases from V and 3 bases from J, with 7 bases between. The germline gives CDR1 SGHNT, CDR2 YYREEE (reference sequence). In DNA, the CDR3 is TGTGCCAGCAGCTTGGAAGGACTCTACGAGCAGTACTTC. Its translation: CASSLEGLYEQYF.

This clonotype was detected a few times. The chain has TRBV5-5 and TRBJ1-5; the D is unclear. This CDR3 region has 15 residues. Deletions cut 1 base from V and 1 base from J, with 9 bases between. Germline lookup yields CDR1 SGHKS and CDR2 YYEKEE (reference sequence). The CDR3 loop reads CASSLTTASNQPQHF. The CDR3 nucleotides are TGTGCCAGCAGCTTGACGACGGCAAGCAATCAGCCCCAGCATTTT.

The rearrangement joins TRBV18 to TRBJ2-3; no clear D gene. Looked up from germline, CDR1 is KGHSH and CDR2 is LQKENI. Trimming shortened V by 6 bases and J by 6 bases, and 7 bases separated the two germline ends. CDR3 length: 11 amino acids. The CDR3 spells CASSPSDTQYF. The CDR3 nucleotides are TGTGCCAGCTCGCCCTCTGATACGCAGTATTTT.

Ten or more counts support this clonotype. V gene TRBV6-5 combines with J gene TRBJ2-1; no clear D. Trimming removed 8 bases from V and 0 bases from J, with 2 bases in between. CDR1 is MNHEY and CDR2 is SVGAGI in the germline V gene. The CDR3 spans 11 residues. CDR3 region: CASLSYNEQFF. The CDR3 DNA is TGTGCCAGCCTCTCCTACAATGAGCAGTTCTTC.

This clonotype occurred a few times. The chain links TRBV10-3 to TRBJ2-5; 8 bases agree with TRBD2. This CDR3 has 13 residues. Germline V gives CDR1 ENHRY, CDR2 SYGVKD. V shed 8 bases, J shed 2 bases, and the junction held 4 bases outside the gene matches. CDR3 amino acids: CAIEAGGQETQYF. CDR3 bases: TGTGCCATCGAGGCGGGGGGTCAAGAGACCCAGTACTTC.

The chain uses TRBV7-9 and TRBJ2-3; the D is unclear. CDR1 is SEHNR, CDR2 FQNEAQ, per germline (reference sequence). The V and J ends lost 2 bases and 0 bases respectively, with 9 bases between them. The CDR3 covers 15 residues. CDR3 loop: CASSLPYRSTDTQYF. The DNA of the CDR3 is TGTGCCAGCAGCTTACCTTACAGAAGCACAGATACGCAGTATTTT.

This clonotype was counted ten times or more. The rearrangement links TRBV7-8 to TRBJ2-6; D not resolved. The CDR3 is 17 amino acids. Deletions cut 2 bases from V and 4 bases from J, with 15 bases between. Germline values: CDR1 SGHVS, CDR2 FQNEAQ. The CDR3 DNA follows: TGTGCCAGCAGCTTATGGATAAAATCCAGCGGGGCCAACGTCCTGACTTTC. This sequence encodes CASSLWIKSSGANVLTF.

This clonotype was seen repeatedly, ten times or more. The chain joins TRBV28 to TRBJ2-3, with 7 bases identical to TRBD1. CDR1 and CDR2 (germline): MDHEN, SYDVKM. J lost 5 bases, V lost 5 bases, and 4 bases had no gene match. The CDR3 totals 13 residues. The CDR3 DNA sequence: TGTGCCAGCAGTAGACAGGGAGTAGATACGCAGTATTTT. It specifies CASSRQGVDTQYF.

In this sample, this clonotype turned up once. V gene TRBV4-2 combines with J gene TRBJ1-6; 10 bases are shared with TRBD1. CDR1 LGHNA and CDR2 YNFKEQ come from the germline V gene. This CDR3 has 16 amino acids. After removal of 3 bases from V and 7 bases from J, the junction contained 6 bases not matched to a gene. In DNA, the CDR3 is TGTGCCAGCAGCCAGACCAGGGACAGGGGAAATTCACCCCTCCACTTT. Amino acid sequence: CASSQTRDRGNSPLHF.

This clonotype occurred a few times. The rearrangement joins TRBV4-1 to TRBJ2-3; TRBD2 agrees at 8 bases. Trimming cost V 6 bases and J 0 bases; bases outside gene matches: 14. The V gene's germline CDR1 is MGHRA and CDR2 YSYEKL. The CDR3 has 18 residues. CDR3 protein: CASRGLGTETSSTDTQYF. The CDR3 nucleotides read TGCGCCAGCAGGGGACTAGGGACCGAGACTTCTAGCACAGATACGCAGTATTTT.

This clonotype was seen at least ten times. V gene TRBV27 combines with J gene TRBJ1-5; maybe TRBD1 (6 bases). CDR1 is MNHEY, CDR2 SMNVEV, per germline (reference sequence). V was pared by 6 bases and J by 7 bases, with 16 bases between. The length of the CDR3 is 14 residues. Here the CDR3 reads CASSFTGAGQPQHF. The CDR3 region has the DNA TGTGCCAGCAGCTTCACGGGGGCAGGGCAGCCCCAGCATTTT.

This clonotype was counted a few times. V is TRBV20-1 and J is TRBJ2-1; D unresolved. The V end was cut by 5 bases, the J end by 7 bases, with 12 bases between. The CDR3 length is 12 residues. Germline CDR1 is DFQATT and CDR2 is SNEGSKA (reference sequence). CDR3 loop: CSASRVGNEQFF. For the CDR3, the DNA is TGCAGTGCTTCCCGGGTCGGGAATGAGCAGTTCTTC.

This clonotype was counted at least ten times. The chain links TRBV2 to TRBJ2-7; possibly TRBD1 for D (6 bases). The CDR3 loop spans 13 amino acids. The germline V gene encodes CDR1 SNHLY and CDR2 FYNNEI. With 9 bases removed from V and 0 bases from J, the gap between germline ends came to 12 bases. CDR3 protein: CASKDSTSYEQYF. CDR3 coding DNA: TGTGCCAGTAAGGACAGTACCTCCTACGAGCAGTACTTC.

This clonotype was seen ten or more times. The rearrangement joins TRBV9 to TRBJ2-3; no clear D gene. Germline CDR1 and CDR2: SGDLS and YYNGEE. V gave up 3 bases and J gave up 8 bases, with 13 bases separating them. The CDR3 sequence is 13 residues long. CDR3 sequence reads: CASSAAPTGTQYF. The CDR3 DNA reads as TGTGCCAGCAGCGCCGCCCCTACCGGTACGCAGTATTTT.

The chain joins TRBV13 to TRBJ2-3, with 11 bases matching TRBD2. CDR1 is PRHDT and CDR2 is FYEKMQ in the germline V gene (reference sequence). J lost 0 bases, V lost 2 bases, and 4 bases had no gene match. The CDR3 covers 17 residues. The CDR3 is CASSLRLAGTSTDTQYF. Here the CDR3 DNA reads TGTGCCAGCAGCTTACGACTAGCGGGGACTAGCACAGATACGCAGTATTTT.

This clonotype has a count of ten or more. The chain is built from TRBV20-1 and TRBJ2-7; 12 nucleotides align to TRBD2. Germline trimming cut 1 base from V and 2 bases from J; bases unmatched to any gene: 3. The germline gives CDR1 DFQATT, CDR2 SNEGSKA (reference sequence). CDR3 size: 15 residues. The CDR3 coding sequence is TGCAGTGCTAGAGCCGGACTAGCGGGAACCTACGAGCAGTACTTC. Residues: CSARAGLAGTYEQYF.

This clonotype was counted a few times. CDR3 amino acids: CASSQSFRGTEAFF. CDR3 nucleotides: TGTGCCAGCAGCCAGTCTTTTAGGGGTACTGAAGCTTTCTTT. The chain is built from TRBV28 and TRBJ1-1; possibly TRBD1 for D (5 bases). This CDR3 has 14 amino acids. CDR1 is MDHEN, CDR2 SYDVKM, per germline. The V gene lost 6 bases and the J gene lost 5 bases, with 16 bases spanning the gap.

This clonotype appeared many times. The CDR3 bases are TGTGCCAGCCGGGACAGGGGCTACACCGGGGAGCTGTTTTTT. Encoded protein: CASRDRGYTGELFF. The chain joins TRBV19 to TRBJ2-2, with TRBD1 matching over 10 bases. V lost 9 bases to trimming and J lost 3 bases; unmatched junction nucleotides: 4. Germline CDR1 LNHDA, CDR2 SQIVND (reference sequence). The CDR3 loop spans 14 amino acids.

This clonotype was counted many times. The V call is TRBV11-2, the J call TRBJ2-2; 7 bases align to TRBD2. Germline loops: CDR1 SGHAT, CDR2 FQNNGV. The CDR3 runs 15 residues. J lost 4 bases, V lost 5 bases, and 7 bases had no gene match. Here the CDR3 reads CASSRTSDGTGELFF. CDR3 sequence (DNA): TGTGCCAGCAGCCGGACTAGTGATGGCACCGGGGAGCTGTTTTTT.

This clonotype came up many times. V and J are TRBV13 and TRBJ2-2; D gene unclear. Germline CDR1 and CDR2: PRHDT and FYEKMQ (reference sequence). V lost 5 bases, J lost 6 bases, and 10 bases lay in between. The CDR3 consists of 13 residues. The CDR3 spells CASSPSSSGELFF. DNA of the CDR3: TGTGCCAGCAGCCCCAGTAGTTCCGGGGAGCTGTTTTTT.

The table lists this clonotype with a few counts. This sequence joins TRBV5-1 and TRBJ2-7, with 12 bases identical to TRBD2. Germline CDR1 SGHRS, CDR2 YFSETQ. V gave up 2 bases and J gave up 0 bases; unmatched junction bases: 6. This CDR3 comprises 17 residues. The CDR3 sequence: CASSLRLAGAYSYEQYF. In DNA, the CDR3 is TGCGCCAGCAGCTTAAGACTAGCGGGGGCGTACTCCTACGAGCAGTACTTC.

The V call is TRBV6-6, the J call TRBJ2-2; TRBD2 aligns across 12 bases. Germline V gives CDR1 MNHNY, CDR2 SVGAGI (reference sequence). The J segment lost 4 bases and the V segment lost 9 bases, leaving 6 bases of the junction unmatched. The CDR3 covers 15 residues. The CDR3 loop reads CASSLAGGPTGELFF. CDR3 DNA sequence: TGTGCCAGTTCCCTAGCGGGAGGGCCCACCGGGGAGCTGTTTTTT.

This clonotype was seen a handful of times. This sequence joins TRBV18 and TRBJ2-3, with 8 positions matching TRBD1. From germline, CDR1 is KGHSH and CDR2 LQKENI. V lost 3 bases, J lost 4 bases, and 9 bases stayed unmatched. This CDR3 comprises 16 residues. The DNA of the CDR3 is TGTGCCAGCTCACCCGGGACAGGAGTTGGGTCAGATACGCAGTATTTT. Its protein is CASSPGTGVGSDTQYF. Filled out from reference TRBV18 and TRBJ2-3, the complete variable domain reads NAGVMQNPRHLVRRRGQEARLRCSPMKGHSHVYWYRQLPEEGLKFMVYLQKENIIDESGMPKERFSAEFPKEGPSILRIQQVVRGDSAAYFCASSPGTGVGSDTQYFGPGTRLTVL.

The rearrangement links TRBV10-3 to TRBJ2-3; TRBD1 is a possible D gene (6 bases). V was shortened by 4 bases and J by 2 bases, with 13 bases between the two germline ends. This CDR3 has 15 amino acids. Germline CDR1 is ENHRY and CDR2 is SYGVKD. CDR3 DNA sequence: TGTGCCATCAGTGCTAGGGACATAGTCACAGATACGCAGTATTTT. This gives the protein CAISARDIVTDTQYF.

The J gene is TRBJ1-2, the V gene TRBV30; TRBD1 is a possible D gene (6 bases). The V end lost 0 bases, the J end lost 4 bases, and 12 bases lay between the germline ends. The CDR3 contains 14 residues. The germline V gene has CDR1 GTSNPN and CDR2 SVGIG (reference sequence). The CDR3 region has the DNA TGTGCCTGGAGTGTACGTGGACAGAGCTATGGCTACACCTTC. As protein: CAWSVRGQSYGYTF.

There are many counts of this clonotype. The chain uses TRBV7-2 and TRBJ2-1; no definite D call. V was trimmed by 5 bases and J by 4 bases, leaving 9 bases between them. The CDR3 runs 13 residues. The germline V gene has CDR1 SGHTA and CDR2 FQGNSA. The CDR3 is CASSGRPYNEQFF. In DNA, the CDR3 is TGTGCCAGCAGCGGCCGACCTTACAATGAGCAGTTCTTC.